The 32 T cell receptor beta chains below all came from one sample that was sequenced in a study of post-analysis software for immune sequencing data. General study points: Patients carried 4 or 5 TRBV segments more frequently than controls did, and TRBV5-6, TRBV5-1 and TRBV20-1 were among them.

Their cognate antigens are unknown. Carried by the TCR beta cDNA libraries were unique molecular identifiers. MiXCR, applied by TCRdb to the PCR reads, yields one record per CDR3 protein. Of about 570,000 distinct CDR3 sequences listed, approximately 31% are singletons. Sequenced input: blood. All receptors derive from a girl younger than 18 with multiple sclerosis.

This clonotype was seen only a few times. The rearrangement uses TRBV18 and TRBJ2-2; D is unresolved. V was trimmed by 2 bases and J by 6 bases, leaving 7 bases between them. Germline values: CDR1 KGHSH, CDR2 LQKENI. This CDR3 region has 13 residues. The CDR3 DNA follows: TGTGCCAGCTCACCAGTCTCTCCCGGGGAGCTGTTTTTT. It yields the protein CASSPVSPGELFF.

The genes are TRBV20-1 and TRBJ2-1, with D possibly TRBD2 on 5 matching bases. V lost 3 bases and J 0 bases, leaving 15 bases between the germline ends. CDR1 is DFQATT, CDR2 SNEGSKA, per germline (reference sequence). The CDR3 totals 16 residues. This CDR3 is CSARELSGSSYNEQFF. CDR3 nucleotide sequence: TGCAGTGCTAGGGAGCTGTCGGGGAGCTCCTACAATGAGCAGTTCTTC.

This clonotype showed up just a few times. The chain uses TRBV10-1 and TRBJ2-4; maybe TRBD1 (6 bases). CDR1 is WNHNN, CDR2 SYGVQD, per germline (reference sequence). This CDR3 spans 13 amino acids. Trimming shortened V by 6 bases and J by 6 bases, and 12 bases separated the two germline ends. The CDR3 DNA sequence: TGCGCCAGCAGCCTGGACAGCGTAAACATTCAGTACTTC. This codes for CASSLDSVNIQYF.

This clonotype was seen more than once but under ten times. The CDR3, as DNA: TGTGCCAGCAGTGACTCCCGCCTGGGGGTGGGGCAGCCCCAGCATTTT. Its protein product is CASSDSRLGVGQPQHF. The chain joins TRBV2 to TRBJ1-5, with D maybe TRBD1 (5 bases). This CDR3 contains 16 residues. The germline CDR1 and CDR2 sequences are SNHLY and FYNNEI. Between the trimmed V and J ends, which lost 3 bases and 7 bases, there was a span of 19 bases.

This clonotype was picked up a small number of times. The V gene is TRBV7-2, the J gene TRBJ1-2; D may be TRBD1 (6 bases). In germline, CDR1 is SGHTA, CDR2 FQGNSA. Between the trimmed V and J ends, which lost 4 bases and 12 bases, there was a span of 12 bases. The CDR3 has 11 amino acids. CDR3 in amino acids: CASSSPGGHTF. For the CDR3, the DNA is TGTGCCAGCAGCTCTCCGGGGGGGCACACCTTC.

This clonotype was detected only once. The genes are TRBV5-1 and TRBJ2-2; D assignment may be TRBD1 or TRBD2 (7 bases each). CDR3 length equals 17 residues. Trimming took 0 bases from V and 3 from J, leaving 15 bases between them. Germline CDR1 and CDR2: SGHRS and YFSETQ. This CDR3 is CASSLGPTGRDTGELFF. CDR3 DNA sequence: TGCGCCAGCAGCTTGGGGCCGACAGGGAGGGACACCGGGGAGCTGTTTTTT.

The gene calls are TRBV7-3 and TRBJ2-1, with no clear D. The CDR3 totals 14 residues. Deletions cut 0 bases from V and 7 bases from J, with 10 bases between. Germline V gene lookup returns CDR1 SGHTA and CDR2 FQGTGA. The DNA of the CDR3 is TGTGCCAGCAGCTTAACAGACAATGGGAATGAGCAGTTCTTC. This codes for CASSLTDNGNEQFF.

The CDR3 spells CSAETSGVGNEQFF. CDR3 nucleotides: TGCAGTGCGGAAACTAGCGGGGTCGGCAATGAGCAGTTCTTC. The J gene is TRBJ2-1, the V gene TRBV20-1, with 10 bases matching TRBD2. V dropped 6 bases and J dropped 6; count of bases not matched to a gene: 8. The CDR3 runs 14 residues. Germline V gene sequence: CDR1 DFQATT, CDR2 SNEGSKA (reference sequence).

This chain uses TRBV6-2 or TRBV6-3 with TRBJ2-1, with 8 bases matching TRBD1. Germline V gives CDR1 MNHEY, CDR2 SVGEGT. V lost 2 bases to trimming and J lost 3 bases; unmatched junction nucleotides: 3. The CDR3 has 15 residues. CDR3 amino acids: CASSYLGTGYNEQFF. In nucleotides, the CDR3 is TGTGCCAGCAGTTACCTCGGGACAGGCTACAATGAGCAGTTCTTC.

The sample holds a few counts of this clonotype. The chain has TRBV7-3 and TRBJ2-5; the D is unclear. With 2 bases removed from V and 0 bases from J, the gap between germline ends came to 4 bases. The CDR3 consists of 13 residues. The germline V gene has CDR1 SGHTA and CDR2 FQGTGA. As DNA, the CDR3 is TGTGCCAGCAGCTTAGACAACCAAGAGACCCAGTACTTC. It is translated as CASSLDNQETQYF.

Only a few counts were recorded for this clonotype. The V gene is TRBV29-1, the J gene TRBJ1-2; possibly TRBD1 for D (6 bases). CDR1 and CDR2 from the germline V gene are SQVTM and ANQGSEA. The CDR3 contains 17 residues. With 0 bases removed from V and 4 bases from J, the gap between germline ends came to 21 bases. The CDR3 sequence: CSVEDSSASGALYGYTF. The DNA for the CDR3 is TGCAGCGTTGAAGATTCAAGTGCATCGGGGGCACTCTATGGCTACACCTTC.

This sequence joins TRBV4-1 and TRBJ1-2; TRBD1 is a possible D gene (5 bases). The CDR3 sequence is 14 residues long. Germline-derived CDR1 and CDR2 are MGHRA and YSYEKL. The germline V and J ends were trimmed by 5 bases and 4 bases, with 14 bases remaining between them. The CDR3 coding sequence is TGCGCCAGCAGCTCGGGGCCAGGCCCCTATGGCTACACCTTC. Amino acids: CASSSGPGPYGYTF.

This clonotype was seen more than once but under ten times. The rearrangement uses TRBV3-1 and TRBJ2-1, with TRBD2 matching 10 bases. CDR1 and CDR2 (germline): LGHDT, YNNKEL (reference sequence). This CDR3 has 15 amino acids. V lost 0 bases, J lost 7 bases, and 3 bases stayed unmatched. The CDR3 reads CASSQDASGGNEQFF. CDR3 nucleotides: TGTGCCAGCAGCCAAGATGCTAGCGGGGGAAATGAGCAGTTCTTC.

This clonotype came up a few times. The CDR3: CASSLLTDPYEQYF. The CDR3 nucleotides are TGCGCCAGCAGCTTGCTGACAGACCCCTACGAGCAGTACTTC. The chain uses TRBV5-1 and TRBJ2-7; D might be TRBD1 (5 bases). V dropped 1 base and J dropped 2 bases, with 10 bases sitting between them. Germline V lookup: CDR1 SGHRS, CDR2 YFSETQ. This CDR3 spans 14 amino acids.

CDR3 nucleotides: TGTGCCAGCAGCCAAGGGCAGCCACATGGCTACACCTTC. It encodes CASSQGQPHGYTF. J is TRBJ1-2 and V is TRBV3-1; D is undetermined. Trimming removed 1 base at V and 6 bases at J, with 9 bases between. Germline CDR1 LGHDT, CDR2 YNNKEL (reference sequence). The CDR3 sequence is 13 residues long.

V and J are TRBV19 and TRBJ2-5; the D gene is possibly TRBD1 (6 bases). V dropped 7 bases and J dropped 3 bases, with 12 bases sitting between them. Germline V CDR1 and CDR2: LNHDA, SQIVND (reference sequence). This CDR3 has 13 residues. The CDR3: CASTPQGEETQYF. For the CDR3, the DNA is TGTGCCAGTACCCCACAGGGTGAAGAGACCCAGTACTTC.

The DNA of the CDR3 is TGTGCCAGCAGCCCCGTTGGGGCGGCGGACATTCAGTACTTC. Translated, it gives CASSPVGAADIQYF. The rearrangement joins TRBV11-2 to TRBJ2-4; D might be TRBD1 (5 bases). The germline V and J ends were trimmed by 5 bases and 8 bases, with 16 bases remaining between them. The CDR3 has 14 residues. The V gene's germline CDR1 is SGHAT and CDR2 FQNNGV.

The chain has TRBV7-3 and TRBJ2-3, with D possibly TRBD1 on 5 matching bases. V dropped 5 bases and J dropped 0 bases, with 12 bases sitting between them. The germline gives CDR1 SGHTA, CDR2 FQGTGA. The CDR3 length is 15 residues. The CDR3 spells CASSPQRGSTDTQYF. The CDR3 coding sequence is TGTGCCAGCAGCCCCCAAAGGGGAAGCACAGATACGCAGTATTTT. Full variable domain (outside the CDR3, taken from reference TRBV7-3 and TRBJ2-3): GAGVSQTPSNKVTEKGKYVELRCDPISGHTALYWYRQSLGQGPEFLIYFQGTGAADDSGLPNDRFFAVRPEGSVSTLKIQRTERGDSAVYLCASSPQRGSTDTQYFGPGTRLTVL.

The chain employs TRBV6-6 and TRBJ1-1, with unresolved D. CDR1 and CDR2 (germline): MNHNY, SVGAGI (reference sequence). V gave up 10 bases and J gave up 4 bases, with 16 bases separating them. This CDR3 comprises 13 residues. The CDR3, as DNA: TGTGCCACCCGCTTCGGAGAACGCACTGAAGCTTTCTTT. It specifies CATRFGERTEAFF.

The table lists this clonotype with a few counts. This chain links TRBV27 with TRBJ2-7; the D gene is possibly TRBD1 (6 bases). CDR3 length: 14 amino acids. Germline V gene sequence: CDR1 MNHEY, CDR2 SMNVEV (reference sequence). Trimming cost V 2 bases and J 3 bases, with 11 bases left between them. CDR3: CASSLNGRGYEQYF. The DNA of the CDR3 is TGTGCCAGCAGTTTAAACGGCAGGGGCTACGAGCAGTACTTC.

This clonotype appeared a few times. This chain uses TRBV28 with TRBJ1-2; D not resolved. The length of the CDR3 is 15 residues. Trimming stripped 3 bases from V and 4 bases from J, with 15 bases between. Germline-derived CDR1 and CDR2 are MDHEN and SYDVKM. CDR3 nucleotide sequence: TGTGCCAGCAGTTTGCGCCCCGACGGGGTCTATGGCTACACCTTC. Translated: CASSLRPDGVYGYTF.

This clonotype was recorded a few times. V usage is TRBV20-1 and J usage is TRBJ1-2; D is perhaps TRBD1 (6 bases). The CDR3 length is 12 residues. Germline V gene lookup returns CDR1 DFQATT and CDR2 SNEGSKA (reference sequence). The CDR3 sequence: CRAARGQEGYTF. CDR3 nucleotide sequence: TGCAGGGCCGCTCGGGGGCAGGAGGGCTACACCTTC.

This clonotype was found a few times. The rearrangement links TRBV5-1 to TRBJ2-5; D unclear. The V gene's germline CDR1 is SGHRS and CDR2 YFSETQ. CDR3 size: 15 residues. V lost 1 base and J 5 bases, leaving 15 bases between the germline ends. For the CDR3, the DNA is TGCGCCAGCAGCTTGTTGGGCAGAGAAATGGAGACCCAGTACTTC. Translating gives CASSLLGREMETQYF.

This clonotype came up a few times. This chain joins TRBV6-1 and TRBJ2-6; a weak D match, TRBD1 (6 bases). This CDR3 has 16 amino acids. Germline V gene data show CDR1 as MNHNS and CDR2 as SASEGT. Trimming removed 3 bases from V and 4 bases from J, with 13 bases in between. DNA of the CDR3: TGTGCCAGCAGTGACTTTACAGGGATCGGGGCCAACGTCCTGACTTTC. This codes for CASSDFTGIGANVLTF.

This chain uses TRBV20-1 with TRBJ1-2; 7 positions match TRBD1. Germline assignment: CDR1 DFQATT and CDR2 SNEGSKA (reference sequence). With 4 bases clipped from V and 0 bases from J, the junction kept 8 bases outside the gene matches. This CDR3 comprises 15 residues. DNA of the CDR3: TGCAGTGCTACCCGGACAGGTAGAACTAACTATGGCTACACCTTC. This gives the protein CSATRTGRTNYGYTF.

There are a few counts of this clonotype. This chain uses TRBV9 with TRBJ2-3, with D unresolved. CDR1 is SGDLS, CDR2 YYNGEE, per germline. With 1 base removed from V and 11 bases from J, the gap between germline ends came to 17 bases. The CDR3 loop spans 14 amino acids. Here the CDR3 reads CASSVSVVRRRQYF. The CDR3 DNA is TGTGCCAGCAGCGTATCGGTAGTAAGAAGACGGCAGTATTTT.

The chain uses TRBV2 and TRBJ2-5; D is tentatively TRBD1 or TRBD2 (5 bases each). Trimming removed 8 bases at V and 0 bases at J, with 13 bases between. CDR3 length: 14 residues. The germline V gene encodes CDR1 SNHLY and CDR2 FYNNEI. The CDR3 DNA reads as TGTGCCAGCCTCGGGACGGAAGACCAAGAGACCCAGTACTTC. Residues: CASLGTEDQETQYF.

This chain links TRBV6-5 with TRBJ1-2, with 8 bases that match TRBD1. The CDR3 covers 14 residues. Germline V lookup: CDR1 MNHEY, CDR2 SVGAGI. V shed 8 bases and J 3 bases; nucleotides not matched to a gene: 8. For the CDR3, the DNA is TGTGCCAGCCACTCATTGACAGGGGACTATGGCTACACCTTC. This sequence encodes CASHSLTGDYGYTF.

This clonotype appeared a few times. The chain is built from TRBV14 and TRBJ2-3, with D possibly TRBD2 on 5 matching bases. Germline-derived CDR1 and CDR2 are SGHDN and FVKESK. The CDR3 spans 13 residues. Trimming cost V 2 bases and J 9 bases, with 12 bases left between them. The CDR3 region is CASSQRGSATQYF. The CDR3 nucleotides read TGTGCCAGCAGCCAACGAGGGTCGGCGACGCAGTATTTT.

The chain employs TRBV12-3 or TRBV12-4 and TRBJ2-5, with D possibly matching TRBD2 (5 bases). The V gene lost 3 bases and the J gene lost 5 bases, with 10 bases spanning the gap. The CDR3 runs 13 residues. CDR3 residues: CASSFRGLETQYF. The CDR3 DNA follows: TGTGCCAGCAGTTTTCGAGGGCTTGAGACCCAGTACTTC.

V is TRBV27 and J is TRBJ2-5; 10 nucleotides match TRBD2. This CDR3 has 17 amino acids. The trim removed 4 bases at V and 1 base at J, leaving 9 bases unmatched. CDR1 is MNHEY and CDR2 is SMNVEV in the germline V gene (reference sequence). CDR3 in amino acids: CASSSVKLAGVQETQYF. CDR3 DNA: TGTGCCAGCAGTTCCGTAAAGCTAGCGGGGGTCCAAGAGACCCAGTACTTC.

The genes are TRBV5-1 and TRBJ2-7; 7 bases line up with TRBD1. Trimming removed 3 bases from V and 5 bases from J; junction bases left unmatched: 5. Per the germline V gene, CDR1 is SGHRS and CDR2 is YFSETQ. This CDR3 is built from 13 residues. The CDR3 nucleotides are TGCGCCAGCAGCTCCCAAGGGACAGACGAGCAGTACTTC. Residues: CASSSQGTDEQYF.